Listed below are T cell receptor beta chains from one sample, sequenced in a study of T cell changes during pregnancy in multiple sclerosis. Data came from immunoSEQ multiplex PCR; TCRdb stores just in-frame clones and leaves some out. The table lists about 42,000 clones, around 93% of them singletons, with roughly 0.69% in the top ten. Source: CD4+ T cells from peripheral blood mononuclear cells, taken before pregnancy. Every receptor here comes from a female donor with multiple sclerosis, enrolled in a pregnancy study. Both conserved end residues are part of each CDR3. The order of the fields is clone size, J gene, D gene, V gene, CDR3 protein, CDR3 DNA. D genes are given only for firm matches. The size entry is marked missing in some rows and otherwise reads once, few, many or a size class.

NA,TRBJ2-3,NA,TRBV7-2,CASSLGGKGGEDTQYF,TGTGCCAGCAGCTTAGGGGGGAAAGGAGGGGAAGATACGCAGTATTTT
NA,TRBJ2-3,NA,TRBV7-9,CASSFGGGSSTDTQYF,TGTGCCAGCAGCTTTGGTGGAGGGTCTAGCACAGATACGCAGTATTTT
NA,TRBJ2-7,NA,TRBV7-3,CASSSYQVPEQYF,TGTGCCAGCAGCTCCTATCAGGTTCCCGAGCAGTACTTC
NA,TRBJ2-5,TRBD1,TRBV2,CASTGDRAKTQYF,TGTGCCAGCACGGGGGACAGGGCGAAGACCCAGTACTTC
NA,TRBJ1-2,TRBD1,TRBV30,CAWSVRGTGGCGYTF,TGTGCCTGGAGTGTAAGAGGGACAGGGGGCTGTGGCTACACCTTC
NA,TRBJ2-7,NA,TRBV4-3,CASSQELGGLGRGFEQYF,TGCGCCAGCAGCCAAGAACTAGGGGGGCTGGGCAGGGGGTTCGAGCAGTACTTC
NA,TRBJ1-5,NA,TRBV7-2,CASSLRRNSNQPQHF,TGTGCCAGCAGCTTAAGGCGGAATAGCAATCAGCCCCAGCATTTT
NA,TRBJ2-5,NA,TRBV5-4,CASSSQQKPQETQYF,TGTGCCAGCAGCTCACAGCAGAAACCCCAAGAGACCCAGTACTTC
NA,TRBJ1-6,TRBD1,TRBV27,CASSLEGAVGYSPLHF,TGTGCCAGCAGTTTAGAGGGGGCTGTAGGTTATTCACCCCTCCACTTT
NA,TRBJ1-6,TRBD1,TRBV6-5,CASRMRQGSPLHF,TGTGCCAGCAGGATGAGACAGGGTTCACCCCTCCACTTT
NA,TRBJ2-7,NA,TRBV13,CASSFGKTKTYEQYF,TGTGCCAGCAGCTTCGGTAAAACTAAAACCTACGAGCAGTACTTC
NA,TRBJ1-3,NA,TRBV5-5,CASSLGGGLSGNTIYF,TGTGCCAGCAGCTTGGGGGGGGGCCTTTCTGGAAACACCATATATTTT
NA,TRBJ2-1,NA,TRBV10-1,CASSSTRFYNEQFF,TGCGCCAGCAGTTCGACTCGTTTTTACAATGAGCAGTTCTTC
NA,TRBJ1-1,NA,TRBV7-2,CASSSHWSGPTEAFF,TGTGCCAGCAGCTCCCACTGGTCAGGGCCTACTGAAGCTTTCTTT
NA,TRBJ2-6,NA,TRBV5-4,CASSLDLSSGANVLTF,TGTGCCAGCAGCTTGGACCTTAGCTCTGGGGCCAACGTCCTGACTTTC
NA,TRBJ2-1,NA,TRBV19,CASSRTPSEQFF,TGTGCCAGTAGTAGGACTCCCTCCGAGCAGTTCTTC
NA,TRBJ1-2,TRBD1,TRBV2,CASRARTGVKGYTF,TGTGCCAGCAGAGCTAGGACAGGGGTAAAGGGCTACACCTTC
few,TRBJ1-1,NA,TRBV18,CASSDGGNTEAFF,TGTGCCAGCTCGGACGGGGGGAATACTGAAGCTTTCTTT
NA,TRBJ2-5,TRBD2,TRBV9,CASSVRGWREETQYF,TGTGCCAGCAGCGTACGAGGTTGGCGGGAGGAGACCCAGTACTTC
NA,TRBJ1-2,TRBD1,TRBV5-1,CASSTGAYGYTF,TGCGCCAGCAGCACAGGGGCCTATGGCTACACCTTC
NA,TRBJ1-2,NA,TRBV6-6,CASSLPWRGVERGYTF,TGTGCCAGCAGCCTACCATGGAGGGGAGTCGAGAGGGGCTACACCTTC
NA,TRBJ2-3,TRBD1,TRBV6-1,CASRRTGGDTQYF,TGTGCCAGCAGAAGGACAGGCGGGGATACGCAGTATTTT
NA,TRBJ2-1,NA,TRBV10-2,CASCTTAPSNEQFF,TGCGCCAGCTGTACTACCGCCCCCTCCAATGAGCAGTTCTTC
NA,TRBJ1-3,NA,TRBV9,CASSARGNTIYF,TGTGCCAGCAGCGCCAGGGGAAACACCATATATTTT
NA,TRBJ2-7,NA,TRBV7-3,CASSYQAFYEQYF,TGTGCCAGCAGCTACCAGGCATTTTACGAGCAGTACTTC
NA,TRBJ1-1,TRBD1,TRBV19,CASSMTPGTGSSTEAFF,TGTGCCAGTAGTATGACTCCCGGGACAGGGTCGTCAACTGAAGCTTTCTTT
few,TRBJ2-7,TRBD1,TRBV9,CASSGGTGPYEQYF,TGTGCCAGCAGCGGGGGGACAGGTCCCTACGAGCAGTACTTC
NA,TRBJ1-2,NA,TRBV6-5,CASSLPGIGGYTF,TGTGCCAGCAGTTTGCCGGGTATCGGAGGCTACACCTTC
NA,TRBJ2-3,NA,TRBV5-1,CASSPQGPSQPQYF,TGCGCCAGCAGCCCACAGGGACCTAGTCAGCCCCAGTATTTT
NA,TRBJ2-7,NA,TRBV7-8,CASSLYSPEQYF,TGTGCCAGCAGCTTATACTCCCCCGAGCAGTACTTC
NA,TRBJ1-4,TRBD1,TRBV2,CASSKDRFNEKLFF,TGTGCCAGCAGCAAGGACAGGTTTAATGAAAAACTGTTTTTT
once,TRBJ2-2,TRBD2,TRBV9,CASSLTGAGGLTGELFF,TGTGCCAGCAGCCTGACGGGAGCGGGGGGGCTTACCGGGGAGCTGTTTTTT
few,TRBJ1-5,TRBD1,TRBV9,CASSLEGARDQPQHF,TGTGCCAGCAGCTTGGAGGGGGCAAGGGATCAGCCCCAGCATTTT
once,TRBJ2-3,TRBD1,TRBV6-5,CASSFSGTDTDTQYF,TGTGCCAGCAGTTTTTCCGGGACAGACACAGATACGCAGTATTTT
NA,TRBJ1-2,NA,TRBV27,CASSFRTDNYGYTF,TGTGCCAGCAGTTTCAGGACAGACAACTATGGCTACACCTTC
NA,TRBJ1-4,NA,TRBV18,CASSLRGLGDEKLFF,TGTGCCAGCTCTCTCAGGGGCCTCGGCGATGAAAAACTGTTTTTT
NA,TRBJ2-7,NA,TRBV9,CASSTNTGHSYEQYF,TGTGCCAGCAGCACCAATACAGGGCACTCCTACGAGCAGTACTTC
NA,TRBJ2-4,NA,TRBV2,CASRRDTLAKNIQYF,TGTGCCAGCAGGCGTGACACCTTAGCCAAAAACATTCAGTACTTC
NA,TRBJ1-3,NA,TRBV5-5,CASSLSGGTIYF,TGTGCCAGCAGCTTGTCGGGAGGCACCATATATTTT
NA,TRBJ2-5,TRBD2,TRBV19,CASSITLAGGQETQYF,TGTGCCAGTAGTATAACCCTAGCGGGGGGCCAAGAGACCCAGTACTTC
NA,TRBJ1-1,NA,TRBV7-2,CASSFHYNTEAFF,TGTGCCAGCAGCTTCCACTACAACACTGAAGCTTTCTTT
NA,TRBJ1-2,NA,TRBV19,CASSSLGVGNYGYTF,TGTGCCAGTAGTTCCCTCGGGGTAGGCAACTATGGCTACACCTTC
NA,TRBJ1-5,NA,TRBV10-3,CAISESGNGQPQHF,TGTGCCATCAGTGAGTCAGGTAACGGGCAGCCCCAGCATTTT
NA,TRBJ1-2,NA,TRBV7-2,CASSLSGSGYTF,TGTGCCAGCAGCTTGAGTGGTAGTGGCTACACCTTC
NA,TRBJ1-6,NA,TRBV5-1,CASSPTDSSNSPLHF,TGCGCCAGCAGCCCGACGGACAGTAGTAATTCACCCCTCCACTTT
NA,TRBJ2-1,NA,TRBV6-6,CASSREVGQFF,TGTGCCAGCAGCCGAGAAGTCGGGCAGTTCTTC
NA,TRBJ2-3,NA,TRBV6-4,CASSPGHRYTQYF,TGTGCCAGCAGCCCGGGACACCGATATACGCAGTATTTT
NA,TRBJ2-5,NA,TRBV10-1,CASSEGGAQETQYF,TGCGCCAGCAGTGAAGGGGGGGCCCAAGAGACCCAGTACTTC
NA,TRBJ1-5,NA,TRBV7-9,CASSTQGLAQHF,TGTGCCAGCAGCACACAGGGCCTGGCCCAGCATTTT
NA,TRBJ1-6,NA,TRBV7-2,CASSLGSSPLHF,TGTGCCAGCAGCTTAGGGAGTTCACCCCTCCACTTT
NA,TRBJ2-2,NA,TRBV7-3,CASSLTGAGELFF,TGTGCCAGCAGCTTAACGGGAGCCGGGGAGCTGTTTTTT
NA,TRBJ2-3,NA,TRBV15,CATSRVLPKRGTDTQYF,TGTGCCACCAGCAGAGTTCTCCCCAAGCGGGGCACAGATACGCAGTATTTT
NA,TRBJ2-7,NA,TRBV6-1,CASSVRDFPYEQYF,TGTGCCAGCAGTGTCCGGGACTTTCCCTACGAGCAGTACTTC
NA,TRBJ2-2,TRBD1,TRBV7-7,CASSPGPGQVAAGELFF,TGTGCCAGCAGCCCCGGACCGGGACAGGTCGCGGCCGGGGAGCTGTTTTTT
once,TRBJ2-7,NA,TRBV10-3,CAISEGQGPPYEQYF,TGTGCCATCAGTGAAGGGCAGGGGCCCCCCTACGAGCAGTACTTC